This T cell receptor beta chain was found in a study of T cell repertoires in cytomegalovirus infection. On the study more broadly: Matching HLA type, along with CMV infection, was indicated by public TCR beta signatures.

General observations from the study: The ex vivo response showed dominance by HLA-C-restricted CMV-specific TCR beta clonotypes. Individuals carrying CMV plus the relevant HLA were identified by cumulative frequency of public TCR beta families.

Details on this clonotype: The antigen remains undetermined.

Germline V CDR1 and CDR2: MNHEY, SVGEGT. V lost 10 bases, J lost 8 bases, and 8 bases stayed unmatched. The CDR3 runs 12 residues. TCRdb processed the reads anew with MiXCR; each CDR3 protein has one entry. In the table there are approximately 600,000 distinct CDR3 sequences, approximately 40% of which are singletons. Specimen: cultured PBMCs, collected from culture after CMV antigen stimulation. This TCR came from a human donor in good health (CMV status not recorded). Some clones in this sample may be carry-over from other donors' samples. The gene calls are TRBV6-2 or TRBV6-3 and TRBJ2-5; 9 nucleotides line up with TRBD1. The CDR3 sequence is CATRGQGDTQYF. The DNA of the CDR3 is TGTGCCACCAGGGGACAGGGAGACACCCAGTACTTC.